This passage covers 8 T cell receptor beta chains from one sample sequenced in a study of T cell repertoires in cytomegalovirus infection. For these TCRs, the target antigens are not known. TCRdb analysed the reads with MiXCR anew, one entry per CDR3 protein. The sample lists some 800,000 distinct CDR3 sequences, just under 30% occurring once. This specimen was cultured CD8+ T cells from PBMCs, taken from culture after CMV antigen stimulation. These TCRs come from a human donor in good health (CMV status not recorded). Some clones in this sample may be carry-over from other donors' samples.

In this sample, this clonotype turned up many times. The chain links TRBV7-6 to TRBJ2-5, with D unresolved. The CDR3 extends over 15 amino acids. The V end was cut by 1 base, the J end by 5 bases, with 14 bases between. Germline-derived CDR1 and CDR2 are SGHVS and FNYEAQ. In nucleotides, the CDR3 is TGTGCCAGCAGCTTAGGAGGTAGCTCCTGGGAGACCCAGTACTTC. It codes for CASSLGGSSWETQYF. Complete variable domain (other parts from reference TRBV7-6 and TRBJ2-5): GAGVSQSPRYKVTKRGQDVALRCDPISGHVSLYWYRQALGQGPEFLTYFNYEAQQDKSGLPNDRFSAERPEGSISTLTIQRTEQRDSAMYRCASSLGGSSWETQYFGPGTRLLVL.

The V and J genes are TRBV20-1 and TRBJ2-2; 11 bases are a match to TRBD2. This CDR3 spans 18 amino acids. V gave up 0 bases and J gave up 4 bases; unmatched junction bases: 10. Germline loops: CDR1 DFQATT, CDR2 SNEGSKA (reference sequence). CDR3 protein: CSARDRNSGGAGTGELFF. CDR3 nucleotides: TGCAGTGCTAGAGATCGTAATAGCGGGGGGGCCGGCACCGGGGAGCTGTTTTTT.

The chain is built from TRBV6-1 and TRBJ1-6; tentative D call: TRBD1 (5 bases). Germline assignment: CDR1 MNHNS and CDR2 SASEGT. The CDR3 sequence is 19 residues long. V lost 7 bases and J lost 0, with 22 bases in between. CDR3 in amino acids: CASIRSAAGPNSYNSPLHF. CDR3 nucleotides: TGTGCCAGCATTAGGTCGGCAGCGGGACCCAACTCCTATAATTCACCCCTCCACTTT.

This clonotype was seen only a few times. The rearrangement links TRBV12-5 to TRBJ1-2; D ambiguous. V was shortened by 0 bases and J by 0 bases, with 14 bases between the two germline ends. The CDR3 covers 17 residues. The germline gives CDR1 LGHNT, CDR2 FRNRAP. This CDR3 is CASGLVIQHSSNYGYTF. CDR3 sequence (DNA): TGTGCTAGTGGTTTGGTAATACAGCACAGCTCTAACTATGGCTACACCTTC.

This clonotype was detected only a few times. This chain joins TRBV27 and TRBJ2-1, with D unresolved. Trimming pared 5 bases from V and 1 base from J, leaving 9 bases between. Germline V gene data show CDR1 as MNHEY and CDR2 as SMNVEV (reference sequence). The CDR3 runs 14 residues. CDR3 nucleotides: TGTGCCAGCAGTCTCATGGAATCCTACAATGAGCAGTTCTTC. This sequence encodes CASSLMESYNEQFF.

This clonotype was found many times. CDR3 region: CASSYSRGSYGYTF. The CDR3 coding sequence is TGTGCCAGCAGTTACTCGAGAGGCAGCTATGGCTACACCTTC. The rearrangement joins TRBV6-5 to TRBJ1-2; unclear D gene. V was shortened by 0 bases and J by 4 bases, with 9 bases between the two germline ends. This CDR3 is built from 14 residues. Germline V gene data show CDR1 as MNHEY and CDR2 as SVGAGI.

This clonotype was found many times. The chain employs TRBV7-8 and TRBJ2-3; perhaps TRBD1 as D (6 bases). The germline V gene has CDR1 SGHVS and CDR2 FQNEAQ. The length of the CDR3 is 15 residues. Trimming took 8 bases from V and 3 from J, leaving 18 bases between them. CDR3 in DNA: TGTGCCAGCCTACCACGGTTGGGGGCGACAGATACGCAGTATTTT. Translating gives CASLPRLGATDTQYF.

The chain joins TRBV7-9 to TRBJ2-7; D not certain. The V gene lost 2 bases and the J gene lost 2 bases, with 7 bases spanning the gap. The CDR3 sequence is 13 residues long. Germline V lookup: CDR1 SEHNR, CDR2 FQNEAQ (reference sequence). CDR3 region: CASSLTSTYEQYF. DNA of the CDR3: TGTGCCAGCAGCTTAACGAGTACCTACGAGCAGTACTTC. Based on the CDR3 plus reference TRBV7-9 and TRBJ2-7, the full variable domain is DTGVSQNPRHKITKRGQNVTFRCDPISEHNRLYWYRQTLGQGPEFLTYFQNEAQLEKSRLLSDRFSAERPKGSFSTLEIQRTEQGDSAMYLCASSLTSTYEQYFGPGTRLTVT.